These 32 T cell receptor beta chains were all obtained from the same sample, sequenced in a study of T cells after somatic rescue of genetic block. Sequencing used immunoSEQ multiplex PCR; TCRdb keeps in-frame clones, though not all of them. The sample yields roughly 13,000 clones, over 60% seen once. The specimen sequenced was peripheral blood mononuclear cells (PBMCs). These TCRs come from a boy between 10 and 17 years old.

Only a few counts were recorded for this clone. The genes are TRBV19 and TRBJ1-2; no definite D call. V was trimmed by 3 bases and J by 5 bases, leaving 10 bases between them. This CDR3 comprises 13 residues. Germline loops: CDR1 LNHDA, CDR2 SQIVND (reference sequence). The CDR3: CASSIGRKYGYTF. In DNA, the CDR3 is TGTGCCAGTAGTATTGGCAGGAAATATGGCTACACCTTC.

The gene calls are TRBV25-1 and TRBJ2-1, with TRBD1 identical over 8 bases. The V gene end was trimmed by 1 base and the J gene end by 7 bases; junction bases not matched to a gene: 9. Germline values: CDR1 MGHDK, CDR2 SYGVNS. CDR3 length: 16 amino acids. The CDR3 reads CASSEFLGTGQNEQFF. DNA for the CDR3: TGTGCCAGCAGTGAATTTCTCGGGACAGGTCAGAATGAGCAGTTCTTC.

This rearrangement joins TRBV4-1 to TRBJ2-3, with 12 positions matching TRBD1. V trimming: 4 bases; J trimming: 0 bases; junction bases outside the gene matches: 2. This CDR3 contains 16 residues. Per the germline V gene, CDR1 is MGHRA and CDR2 is YSYEKL. Here the CDR3 reads CASSLGQGASTDTQYF. The CDR3 DNA follows: TGCGCCAGCAGCCTGGGACAGGGGGCGAGCACAGATACGCAGTATTTT.

The count of this clone is one. This rearrangement joins TRBV29-1 to TRBJ2-5; 7 positions agree with TRBD2. The J call may not be correct, given that the DNA end is closer to TRBJ2-7. CDR1 is SQVTM and CDR2 is ANQGSEA in the germline V gene. The CDR3 runs to 14 residues. CDR3 loop: CSVGLKAGSYEQYF. The CDR3 nucleotides are TGCAGCGTGGGACTAAAGGCGGGCTCCTACGAGCAGTACTTC.

This clone was seen only a few times. The rearrangement uses TRBV19 and TRBJ1-5; D might be TRBD1 (6 bases). Trimming took 4 bases from V and 4 from J, leaving 20 bases between them. CDR1 is LNHDA and CDR2 is SQIVND in the germline V gene (reference sequence). The CDR3 covers 17 residues. The CDR3: CASSRDTGLLGNQPQHF. The CDR3 DNA sequence: TGTGCCAGTAGTAGGGACACAGGGCTTCTAGGGAATCAGCCCCAGCATTTT.

This rearrangement joins TRBV7-3 to TRBJ2-6; 11 positions agree with TRBD1. CDR1 and CDR2 from the germline V gene are SGHTA and FQGTGA. After removal of 5 bases from V and 4 bases from J, the junction contained 4 bases not matched to a gene. This CDR3 has 16 residues. The DNA of the CDR3 is TGTGCCAGCAGCCCCGGACAGGGGGCGGGGGCCAACGTCCTGACTTTC. Residues: CASSPGQGAGANVLTF.

This sequence joins TRBV6-5 and TRBJ1-5, with unresolved D. V lost 0 bases, J lost 3 bases, and 9 bases lay in between. The CDR3 has 15 amino acids. Germline CDR1 and CDR2: MNHEY and SVGAGI. The DNA for the CDR3 is TGTGCCAGCAGTTACTCGGGCAGGTCCAATCAGCCCCAGCATTTT. Protein product: CASSYSGRSNQPQHF.

The CDR3 loop is CASSLTRQETQYF. CDR3 coding DNA: TGTGCCAGTAGTTTGACTAGACAAGAGACCCAGTACTTC. This chain links TRBV19 with TRBJ2-5, with a possible D match to TRBD2 (6 bases). Trimming pared 5 bases from V and 2 bases from J, leaving 9 bases between. The length of the CDR3 is 13 residues. Germline V gives CDR1 LNHDA, CDR2 SQIVND (reference sequence).

This chain's CDR3 is CASSLSQVASYPSNYGYTF. For the CDR3, the DNA is TGTGCCAGCAGTTTAAGCCAGGTGGCGAGCTATCCTTCTAACTATGGCTACACCTTC. The rearrangement joins TRBV28 to TRBJ1-2; D uncertain. The ends were cut back, 2 bases at V and 0 bases at J, with 22 bases in the middle. CDR1 is MDHEN, CDR2 SYDVKM, per germline. The CDR3 spans 19 residues.

This rearrangement joins TRBV9 to TRBJ2-1; TRBD2 aligns across 12 bases. Germline loops: CDR1 SGDLS, CDR2 YYNGEE. Trimming at V came to 7 bases and at J to 7 bases, leaving 9 bases not matched to a gene. The CDR3 runs to 15 residues. CDR3 amino acids: CASSITSGRTNEQFF. DNA of the CDR3: TGTGCCAGCTCCATCACTAGCGGGAGGACGAATGAGCAGTTCTTC.

J is TRBJ2-5 and V is TRBV11-2; D unclear. The CDR3 is 11 amino acids. Germline V gives CDR1 SGHAT, CDR2 FQNNGV. V lost 1 base and J lost 14, with 11 bases in between. The CDR3 region is CASSLVRTLYF. In DNA, the CDR3 is TGTGCCAGCAGCTTAGTCAGGACCCTTTACTTC.

V and J are TRBV18 and TRBJ2-3, with D possibly TRBD1 on 6 matching bases. V was pared by 2 bases and J by 1 base, with 13 bases between. The CDR3 consists of 16 residues. Germline V gives CDR1 KGHSH, CDR2 LQKENI. The CDR3 sequence is CASSPGFAGGTDTQYF. CDR3 coding DNA: TGTGCCAGCTCACCAGGTTTTGCAGGGGGCACAGATACGCAGTATTTT.

The gene calls are TRBV30 and TRBJ1-2; D is possibly TRBD1 (6 bases). The CDR3 length is 13 residues. V dropped 3 bases and J dropped 4 bases, with 12 bases sitting between them. The germline gives CDR1 GTSNPN, CDR2 SVGIG (reference sequence). In DNA, the CDR3 is TGTGCCTGGAGCCCACAGGGTCCCTATGGCTACACCTTC. Translated: CAWSPQGPYGYTF.

The V call is TRBV5-5, the J call TRBJ2-7, with TRBD1 matching over 7 bases. Germline V gives CDR1 SGHKS, CDR2 YYEKEE (reference sequence). This CDR3 spans 14 amino acids. V trimming: 2 bases; J trimming: 3 bases; junction bases outside the gene matches: 5. CDR3 bases: TGTGCCAGCAGCTTAGCACAGGGGCTCTACGAGCAGTACTTC. Amino acids: CASSLAQGLYEQYF.

This rearrangement joins TRBV28 to TRBJ2-1; 7 bases line up with TRBD1. Germline assignment: CDR1 MDHEN and CDR2 SYDVKM. V lost 5 bases to trimming and J lost 5 bases; unmatched junction nucleotides: 9. CDR3 length: 15 amino acids. The CDR3 sequence: CASSRTGLSHNEQFF. The DNA of the CDR3 is TGTGCCAGCAGTAGGACAGGTCTCTCACACAATGAGCAGTTCTTC.

J is TRBJ2-7 and V is TRBV14; TRBD2 matches 10 bases. This CDR3 is built from 16 residues. V was clipped by 6 bases and J by 4 bases; unmatched bases: 12. Germline values: CDR1 SGHDN, CDR2 FVKESK. CDR3 residues: CASSLSLAGAAYEQYF. The CDR3 DNA follows: TGTGCCAGCAGTCTCAGCCTAGCGGGGGCGGCATACGAGCAGTACTTC. Full variable domain (rest looked up from reference TRBV14 and TRBJ2-7): EAGVTQFPSHSVIEKGQTVTLRCDPISGHDNLYWYRRVMGKEIKFLLHFVKESKQDESGMPNNRFLAERTGGTYSTLKVQPAELEDSGVYFCASSLSLAGAAYEQYFGPGTRLTVT.

The V gene is TRBV30, the J gene TRBJ2-7; 9 bases are a match to TRBD1. Germline V gives CDR1 GTSNPN, CDR2 SVGIG (reference sequence). The ends lost 0 bases at V and 4 bases at J; junction bases unmatched: 4. This CDR3 region has 14 residues. The DNA for the CDR3 is TGTGCCTGGAGTGTAAACAGGGGGCGTTACGAGCAGTACTTC. Its protein product is CAWSVNRGRYEQYF. The full variable domain, rest sourced from reference TRBV30 and TRBJ2-7, is SQTIHQWPATLVQPVGSPLSLECTVEGTSNPNLYWYRQAAGRGLQLLFYSVGIGQISSEVPQNLSASRPQDRQFILSSKKLLLSDSGFYLCAWSVNRGRYEQYFGPGTRLTVT.

Judged by abundance, this clone is medium-sized (0.01 to 0.1%). V gene TRBV7-3 combines with J gene TRBJ2-7, with 10 bases matching TRBD1. Looked up from germline, CDR1 is SGHTA and CDR2 is FQGTGA. With V trimmed by 2 bases and J by 1 base, 11 bases remained unmatched. The CDR3 has 18 amino acids. CDR3 residues: CASSLGQGDQRISYEQYF. CDR3 DNA: TGTGCCAGCAGCTTAGGACAGGGGGACCAGCGGATTTCCTACGAGCAGTACTTC.

The chain uses TRBV5-6 and TRBJ2-7; D remains unclear. The length of the CDR3 is 12 residues. The germline gives CDR1 SGHDT, CDR2 YYEEEE. Deletions cut 2 bases from V and 4 bases from J, with 7 bases between. The CDR3 bases are TGTGCCAGCAGCTTAAGAGGTTACGAGCAGTACTTC. Translated, it gives CASSLRGYEQYF.

In this sample, this clone turned up a few times. The chain has TRBV18 and TRBJ2-1; the D is unclear. In germline, CDR1 is KGHSH, CDR2 LQKENI. This CDR3 region has 16 residues. V was pared by 3 bases and J by 0 bases, with 12 bases between. CDR3 residues: CASSPLDFYSYNEQFF. For the CDR3, the DNA is TGTGCCAGCTCACCTCTCGACTTTTACTCCTACAATGAGCAGTTCTTC.

Judged by abundance, this clone is medium-sized. V is TRBV12-5 and J is TRBJ2-1; tentative D call: TRBD1 (6 bases). Germline CDR1 reads LGHNT; CDR2 reads FRNRAP. This CDR3 has 15 residues. V gave up 3 bases and J gave up 0 bases, with 9 bases separating them. The CDR3 DNA reads as TGTGCTAGTGGTTTTTTGGACAGCTCCTACAATGAGCAGTTCTTC. Amino acids: CASGFLDSSYNEQFF.

This clone was observed a few times. The genes are TRBV7-2 and TRBJ2-7, with TRBD2 matching over 7 bases. Germline-derived CDR1 and CDR2 are SGHTA and FQGNSA. The CDR3 is 13 amino acids. Unmatched junction bases numbered 5, after V lost 4 bases and J lost 5 bases. CDR3 in amino acids: CASSSSGAHEQYF. In DNA, the CDR3 is TGTGCCAGCAGCTCGAGCGGGGCCCACGAGCAGTACTTC.

This chain connects TRBV19 to TRBJ2-6, with D hard to call. The CDR3 extends over 19 amino acids. Germline CDR1 reads LNHDA; CDR2 reads SQIVND (reference sequence). V gave up 2 bases and J gave up 0 bases, with 17 bases separating them. Written as DNA, the CDR3 is TGTGCCAGTAGTATACGCGGCACAGTCGCACCCTCTGGGGCCAACGTCCTGACTTTC. Protein: CASSIRGTVAPSGANVLTF.

This chain connects TRBV5-1 to TRBJ1-2; D gene ambiguous. This CDR3 has 14 amino acids. CDR1 SGHRS and CDR2 YFSETQ come from the germline V gene. V lost 0 bases to trimming and J lost 6 bases, with 12 bases between them. The chain's CDR3 is CASSLAPQEDGYTF. In DNA, the CDR3 is TGCGCCAGCAGCTTGGCGCCCCAGGAGGATGGCTACACCTTC.

Notes on this clone: Since the CDR3 does not end with the conserved phenylalanine or tryptophan, this likely comes from a read error. No DNA is shown, since the ends of the CDR3 on it are uncertain; the CDR3 is the one TCRdb lists. The chain couples TRBV25-1 to TRBJ2-7; TRBD1 was called by the table and not checked on the DNA. Germline V gives CDR1 MGHDK, CDR2 SYGVNS. The CDR3 spans 8 residues, counting both ends. The CDR3 protein is CASTRQVG.

V and J are TRBV11-2 and TRBJ2-7; D not certain. Trimming took off 2 bases at V and 1 base at J, with 12 bases between the two ends. CDR3 size: 15 residues. Germline values: CDR1 SGHAT, CDR2 FQNNGV. CDR3 DNA: TGTGCCAGCAGCTTAACTCATATAGTTTCCTACGAGCAGTACTTC. Translated, it gives CASSLTHIVSYEQYF.

The rearrangement links TRBV9 to TRBJ2-7; TRBD2 might be the D (6 bases). With 0 bases removed from V and 5 bases from J, the gap between germline ends came to 15 bases. CDR1 SGDLS and CDR2 YYNGEE come from the germline V gene. This CDR3 region has 15 residues. CDR3 in DNA: TGTGCCAGCAGCGTAGAAGGCAGGGAGGAGAACGAGCAGTACTTC. Amino acids: CASSVEGREENEQYF.

A note on this clone: Lacking the conserved final phenylalanine or tryptophan, this CDR3 likely reflects a read error. The limits of the CDR3 on the DNA are not certain, so only TCRdb's listed CDR3 is given. The chain links TRBV2 to TRBJ2-7; the tabulated D call, TRBD1, remains unverified against the DNA. The CDR3 is made up of 12 amino acids, end residues included. In germline, CDR1 is SNHLY, CDR2 FYNNEI. The CDR3 region is CASRVTPGQGAL.

This clone was recorded only once. This sequence joins TRBV6-5 and TRBJ2-7, with TRBD1 matching over 8 bases. The CDR3 totals 14 residues. Trimming removed 5 bases from V and 0 bases from J; junction bases left unmatched: 3. Germline V lookup: CDR1 MNHEY, CDR2 SVGAGI. DNA for the CDR3: TGTGCCAGCAGTCCGGACAGGGTCTCCTACGAGCAGTACTTC. This sequence encodes CASSPDRVSYEQYF.

The chain carries TRBV6-6 and TRBJ2-7; possibly TRBD1 for D (6 bases). This CDR3 is built from 15 residues. Trimming took 8 bases from V and 1 from J, leaving 18 bases between them. Germline V gene sequence: CDR1 MNHNY, CDR2 SVGAGI (reference sequence). Here the CDR3 reads CASSPPGDHSYEQYF. The CDR3, as DNA: TGTGCCAGCTCACCCCCAGGGGATCATTCCTACGAGCAGTACTTC.

This clone was seen once. CDR3 loop: CASSNHKAQYF. In nucleotides, the CDR3 is TGTGCCAGCAGTAACCACAAGGCGCAGTATTTT. The chain uses TRBV6-5 and TRBJ2-3; D unclear. The CDR3 loop spans 11 amino acids. Germline V gene sequence: CDR1 MNHEY, CDR2 SVGAGI. V lost 5 bases, J lost 10 bases, and 10 bases lay in between.

This rearrangement joins TRBV4-1 to TRBJ1-5; 7 bases are shared with TRBD1. The CDR3 runs 15 residues. V lost 5 bases and J lost 0; bases outside the gene matches: 4. Germline loops: CDR1 MGHRA, CDR2 YSYEKL. This CDR3 reads CASSSQGRSNQPQHF. The CDR3 nucleotides read TGCGCCAGCAGCTCACAGGGGCGTAGCAATCAGCCCCAGCATTTT.